This T cell receptor beta chain came from a study of control samples from healthy donors and cancer patients. Sequenced by immunoSEQ multiplex PCR; TCRdb stores in-frame clones only, minus some. The sample comprises about 100,000 clones, around four fifths of which are singletons, and around 20% rests with the top ten. This TCR derives from a man aged 25-45 years in good health. The sample was blood.

CDR3 nucleotide sequence: TGTGCCAGCAGTGAAGAGATGACAGGTTCCTACGAGCAGTACTTC. This translates into CASSEEMTGSYEQYF. The V gene is TRBV2, the J gene TRBJ2-7; D is perhaps TRBD1 (6 bases). The length of the CDR3 is 15 residues. Trimming pared 1 base from V and 1 base from J, leaving 11 bases between. Germline V gene sequence: CDR1 SNHLY, CDR2 FYNNEI.